What follows are 23 T cell receptor beta chains derived from one specimen sequenced in a study of tumor-infiltrating lymphocytes in oesophageal squamous cell carcinoma. Via MiXCR, TCRdb re-called the PCR reads, giving one row per CDR3 protein. This table holds 13,000 or so distinct CDR3 sequences, around 57% found once. Material: esophageal tumor tissue. These receptors came from a female donor with esophageal squamous cell carcinoma.

About this clonotype: Germline is not matched at one junction end, which may reflect a read error. The chain employs TRBV7-6 and TRBJ2-5, with D perhaps TRBD2 (5 bases). The CDR3 is 17 residues long. Germline CDR1 and CDR2: SGHVS and FNYEAQ. The CDR3 loop is CASSNGVLQSSYNEQYF. The CDR3 region has the DNA TGTGCTAGCAGTAACGGGGTCCTGCAGAGCTCCTACAATGAGCAGTACTTC.

This chain links TRBV7-2 with TRBJ2-5, with TRBD1 matching 10 bases. The germline gives CDR1 SGHTA, CDR2 FQGNSA. This CDR3 has 15 amino acids. Trimming cost V 5 bases and J 4 bases; bases outside gene matches: 7. This CDR3 is CASSMGQGFRETQYF. CDR3 DNA sequence: TGTGCCAGCAGCATGGGACAGGGGTTTCGAGAGACCCAGTACTTC. Using reference TRBV7-2 and TRBJ2-5 for the parts outside the CDR3, the full variable domain is GAGVSQSPSNKVTEKGKDVELRCDPISGHTALYWYRQSLGQGLEFLIYFQGNSAPDKSGLPSDRFSAERTGGSVSTLTIQRTQQEDSAVYLCASSMGQGFRETQYFGPGTRLLVL.

The chain employs TRBV7-4 and TRBJ2-5; D is undetermined. CDR1 and CDR2 (germline): SGHVT, SQSDAQ. This CDR3 has 14 residues. V shed 5 bases and J shed 1 base, with 11 bases lying between them. Here the CDR3 reads CASSPGRFQETQYF. The CDR3 DNA reads as TGTGCCAGCAGCCCAGGACGGTTCCAAGAGACCCAGTACTTC.

The J gene is TRBJ2-1, the V gene TRBV9; the D call may be TRBD1 or TRBD2 (7 bases each). The J call may be in error: the DNA end matches TRBJ2-5 better. This CDR3 region has 16 residues. The germline V gene has CDR1 SGDLS and CDR2 YYNGEE. CDR3 nucleotide sequence: TGTGCCCCCTGCAGGGGGAGCGGGGCCCCCCAAGAGACCCAGTACTTC. Translated: CAPCRGSGAPQETQYF.

The rearrangement joins TRBV27 to TRBJ2-4, with D possibly TRBD1 on 5 matching bases. TRBJ2-7 matches the DNA end more closely, so the J call is doubtful. The germline CDR1 and CDR2 sequences are MNHEY and SMNVEV (reference sequence). CDR3 length: 14 residues. The chain's CDR3 is CASSLIIGAGEQYF. Here the CDR3 DNA reads TGTGCCAGCAGTTTAATCATAGGGGCAGGCGAGCAGTACTTC.

This clonotype has a count of ten or more. Here the CDR3 reads CASSLDQLGHGYTF. CDR3 DNA: TGTGCCAGCAGCTTGGACCAACTCGGTCATGGCTACACCTTC. The chain has TRBV5-6 and TRBJ1-2; D gene uncertain. Trimming took 0 bases from V and 6 from J, leaving 12 bases between them. Germline V gives CDR1 SGHDT, CDR2 YYEEEE. This CDR3 is built from 14 residues.

This clonotype has a handful of counts. The rearrangement joins TRBV12-3 or TRBV12-4 to TRBJ2-3; TRBD2 is a possible D gene (6 bases). The J call is uncertain, as TRBJ2-1 better fits the DNA end. This CDR3 comprises 14 residues. DNA of the CDR3: TGTGCCAGCAGTTTGGGCGGGAACTACAATGAGCAGTTCTTC. Protein sequence: CASSLGGNYNEQFF.

This clonotype was detected ten times or more. The junction and the germline gene differ at one end; a read error may be behind it. The chain is built from TRBV6-6 and TRBJ2-7; possibly TRBD1 for D (5 bases). In germline, CDR1 is MNHNY, CDR2 SVGAGI (reference sequence). The CDR3 consists of 14 residues. CDR3 protein: CASSYETDNSPLHF. As DNA, the CDR3 is TGTGCCAGCAGTTACGAGACAGACAATTCACCCCTCCACTTC.

J is TRBJ2-7 and V is TRBV5-6; no clear D. This CDR3 is 14 amino acids long. Germline-derived CDR1 and CDR2 are SGHDT and YYEEEE. V lost 3 bases and J lost 2, with 12 bases in between. CDR3 loop: CASSWALGTYEQYF. Written as DNA, the CDR3 is TGTGCCAGCAGCTGGGCGCTAGGAACCTACGAGCAGTACTTC. Drawing the rest from reference TRBV5-6 and TRBJ2-7, the complete variable domain is DAGVTQSPTHLIKTRGQQVTLRCSPKSGHDTVSWYQQALGQGPQFIFQYYEEEERQRGNFPDRFSGHQFPNYSSELNVNALLLGDSALYLCASSWALGTYEQYFGPGTRLTVT.

V and J are TRBV6-5 and TRBJ1-1, with D hard to call. Germline values: CDR1 MNHEY, CDR2 SVGAGI. Between the trimmed V and J ends, which lost 5 bases and 5 bases, there was a span of 12 bases. The CDR3 has 13 residues. In DNA form, the CDR3 reads TGTGCCAGCAGTGAATGGGGTGATACTGAAGCTTTCTTT. It specifies CASSEWGDTEAFF.

The chain links TRBV7-6 to TRBJ2-3; 11 bases align to TRBD2. The CDR3 runs to 15 residues. The trim removed 4 bases at V and 4 bases at J, leaving 4 bases unmatched. CDR1 and CDR2 (germline): SGHVS, FNYEAQ. CDR3 in DNA: TGTGCCAGCAGCTATACTAGCGGGAGTTCAGATACGCAGTATTTT. Protein: CASSYTSGSSDTQYF.

This sequence joins TRBV6-2 or TRBV6-3 and TRBJ2-6; D gene ambiguous. The J call is uncertain, as TRBJ2-7 better fits the DNA end. The CDR3 spans 11 residues. From germline, CDR1 is MNHEY and CDR2 SVGEGT. CDR3 sequence reads: CASKNTYEQYF. CDR3 DNA: TGTGCCAGCAAAAACACCTACGAGCAGTACTTC.

The chain combines TRBV10-3 with TRBJ2-7; no firm D call. The end of the DNA aligns better with TRBJ2-5, so the J call may be wrong. Germline values: CDR1 ENHRY, CDR2 SYGVKD. This CDR3 contains 13 residues. The CDR3 loop reads CAIKAPSLGTQYF. CDR3 nucleotides: TGTGCCATCAAAGCCCCAAGTTTGGGGACCCAGTACTTC.

The chain couples TRBV7-6 to TRBJ2-3; D is ambiguous. CDR3 size: 15 residues. Looked up from germline, CDR1 is SGHVS and CDR2 is FNYEAQ. Trimming took 5 bases from V and 2 from J, leaving 14 bases between them. As DNA, the CDR3 is TGTGCCAGCAGCCACTACACGGCCTCCACAGATACGCAGTATTTT. Amino acid sequence: CASSHYTASTDTQYF.

A note on this clonotype: With a much larger clone just one base away, this may be a read error. The rearrangement joins TRBV12-3 or TRBV12-4 to TRBJ2-6; a possible D gene is TRBD1 (6 bases). The J call is uncertain, as TRBJ1-2 better fits the DNA end. The CDR3 is 13 residues long. The CDR3, as DNA: TGTGCCAGCAGCGACGGGGGGCGTGGTGGCTACACCTTC. Translated: CASSDGGRGGYTF.

The chain is built from TRBV7-8 and TRBJ1-6; the D gene is possibly TRBD1 (5 bases). Germline lookup yields CDR1 SGHVS and CDR2 FQNEAQ. Trimming pared 0 bases from V and 0 bases from J, leaving 12 bases between. The CDR3 loop spans 18 amino acids. The CDR3 nucleotides are TGTGCCAGCAGCTTAGCGATGTGGGGACGCTCCTATAATTCACCCCTCCACTTT. The encoded protein is CASSLAMWGRSYNSPLHF.

Of note for this clonotype: Because the CDR3's place on the DNA is in doubt, the DNA is left out and the CDR3 is given as listed by TCRdb. This chain uses TRBV4-1 with TRBJ2-6; the table's TRBD1 call for D was not verified on the DNA. The CDR3 extends over 16 residues, inclusive of both ends. CDR1 and CDR2 (germline): MGHRA, YSYEKL. The CDR3 sequence is CATSPDRELLWLHLRF.

This clonotype is labeled as medium-sized. The CDR3: CASSGDRGMNTEAFF. Written as DNA, the CDR3 is TGTGCCAGCAGTGGAGACAGGGGGATGAACACTGAAGCTTTCTTT. The genes are TRBV6-1 and TRBJ1-1; 9 bases fit TRBD1. Germline assignment: CDR1 MNHNS and CDR2 SASEGT. After removal of 4 bases from V and 0 bases from J, the junction contained 3 bases not matched to a gene. The CDR3 extends over 15 amino acids.

The V gene is TRBV6-6, the J gene TRBJ2-3, with D uncertain. Germline V gene data show CDR1 as MNHNY and CDR2 as SVGAGI (reference sequence). The CDR3 consists of 14 residues. With 5 bases removed from V and 0 bases from J, the gap between germline ends came to 9 bases. The DNA of the CDR3 is TGTGCCAGCAGTAAACTAACTAGCACAGATACGCAGTATTTT. Its protein product is CASSKLTSTDTQYF.

This clonotype has more than one count but fewer than ten. This clone may be a read error of a much larger clone one base away. V usage is TRBV18 and J usage is TRBJ2-7, with D possibly matching TRBD1 (6 bases). The V gene lost 1 base and the J gene lost 7 bases, with 14 bases spanning the gap. The CDR3 extends over 14 amino acids. Germline-derived CDR1 and CDR2 are KGHSH and LQKENI. The CDR3 reads CASSPRTDNNEQYF. The CDR3 DNA sequence: TGTGCCAGCTCACCACGGACAGACAACAATGAGCAGTACTTC.

This clonotype was seen a handful of times. The chain recombines TRBV6-1 with TRBJ2-6; no clear D gene. V dropped 6 bases and J dropped 1 base, with 10 bases sitting between them. The length of the CDR3 is 15 residues. Germline CDR1 and CDR2: MNHNS and SASEGT. This chain's CDR3 is CASRGQSSGANVLTF. The CDR3 region has the DNA TGTGCCAGCAGGGGTCAATCTTCTGGGGCCAACGTCCTGACTTTC.

This chain uses TRBV7-4 with TRBJ2-5; 8 nucleotides line up with TRBD2. The CDR3 extends over 16 amino acids. Germline CDR1 SGHVT, CDR2 SQSDAQ. J was trimmed by 5 bases and V by 2 bases; bases with no gene match: 10. The CDR3 DNA reads as TGTGCCAGCAGCTTACCACTAACTAGCGGTGGGGAGACCCAGTACTTC. It specifies CASSLPLTSGGETQYF.

This clonotype was counted only a few times. The chain employs TRBV7-3 and TRBJ2-1; 11 nucleotides match TRBD2. Per the germline V gene, CDR1 is SGHTA and CDR2 is FQGTGA. This CDR3 is 15 amino acids long. After removal of 5 bases from V and 8 bases from J, the junction contained 8 bases not matched to a gene. CDR3 amino acids: CASSKLAGVMDEQFF. CDR3 DNA: TGTGCCAGCAGCAAACTAGCGGGAGTTATGGATGAGCAGTTCTTC.